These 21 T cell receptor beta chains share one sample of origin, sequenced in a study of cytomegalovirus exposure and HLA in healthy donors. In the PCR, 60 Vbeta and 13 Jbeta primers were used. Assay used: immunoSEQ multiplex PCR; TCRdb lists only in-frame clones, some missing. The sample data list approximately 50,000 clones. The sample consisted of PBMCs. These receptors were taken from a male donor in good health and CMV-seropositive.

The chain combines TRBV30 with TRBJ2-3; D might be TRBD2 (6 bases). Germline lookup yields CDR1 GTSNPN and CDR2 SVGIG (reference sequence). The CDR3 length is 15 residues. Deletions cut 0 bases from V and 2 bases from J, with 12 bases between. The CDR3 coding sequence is TGTGCCTGGAGTGTACAGGAGGGGCCCACAGATACGCAGTATTTT. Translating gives CAWSVQEGPTDTQYF.

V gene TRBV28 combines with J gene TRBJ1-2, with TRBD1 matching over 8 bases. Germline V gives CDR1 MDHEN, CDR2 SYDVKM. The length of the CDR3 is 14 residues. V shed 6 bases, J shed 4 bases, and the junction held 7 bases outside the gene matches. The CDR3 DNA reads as TGTGCCAGCAGGCCGGGACAGGTGGGCTATGGCTACACCTTC. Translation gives CASRPGQVGYGYTF.

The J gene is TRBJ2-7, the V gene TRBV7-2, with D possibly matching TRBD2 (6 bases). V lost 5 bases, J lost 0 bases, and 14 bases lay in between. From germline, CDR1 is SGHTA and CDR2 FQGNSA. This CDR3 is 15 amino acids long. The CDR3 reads CASSPAGLSSYEQYF. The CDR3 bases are TGTGCCAGCAGCCCTGCGGGACTGTCCTCCTACGAGCAGTACTTC.

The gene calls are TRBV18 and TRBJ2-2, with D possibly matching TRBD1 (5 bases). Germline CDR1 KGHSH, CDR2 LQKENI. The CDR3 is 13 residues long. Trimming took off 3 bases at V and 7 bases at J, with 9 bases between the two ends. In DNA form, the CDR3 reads TGTGCCAGCTCACCCATCAGGGACGGGGAGCTGTTTTTT. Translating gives CASSPIRDGELFF. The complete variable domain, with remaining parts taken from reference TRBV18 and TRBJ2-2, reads NAGVMQNPRHLVRRRGQEARLRCSPMKGHSHVYWYRQLPEEGLKFMVYLQKENIIDESGMPKERFSAEFPKEGPSILRIQQVVRGDSAAYFCASSPIRDGELFFGEGSRLTVL.

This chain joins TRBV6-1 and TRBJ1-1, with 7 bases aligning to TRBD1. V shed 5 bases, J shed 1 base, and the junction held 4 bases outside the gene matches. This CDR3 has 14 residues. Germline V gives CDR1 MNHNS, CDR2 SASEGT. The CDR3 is CASSWGQTNTEAFF. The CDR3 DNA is TGTGCCAGCAGTTGGGGACAGACGAACACTGAAGCTTTCTTT.

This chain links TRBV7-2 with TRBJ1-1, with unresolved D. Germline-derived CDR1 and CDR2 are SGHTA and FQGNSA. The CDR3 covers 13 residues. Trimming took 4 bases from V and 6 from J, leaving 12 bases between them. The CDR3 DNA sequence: TGTGCCAGCAGCTGGGCGTTTTGGGCTGAAGCTTTCTTT. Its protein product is CASSWAFWAEAFF.

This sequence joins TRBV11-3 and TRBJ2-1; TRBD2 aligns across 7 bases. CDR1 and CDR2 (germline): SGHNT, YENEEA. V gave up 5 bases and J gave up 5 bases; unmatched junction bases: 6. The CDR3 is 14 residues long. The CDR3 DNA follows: TGTGCCAGCAGCGTTGGGGGGGACCACAATGAGCAGTTCTTC. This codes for CASSVGGDHNEQFF. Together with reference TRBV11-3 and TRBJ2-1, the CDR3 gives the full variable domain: EAGVVQSPRYKIIEKKQPVAFWCNPISGHNTLYWYLQNLGQGPELLIRYENEEAVDDSQLPKDRFSAERLKGVDSTLKIQPAELGDSAVYLCASSVGGDHNEQFFGPGTRLTVL.

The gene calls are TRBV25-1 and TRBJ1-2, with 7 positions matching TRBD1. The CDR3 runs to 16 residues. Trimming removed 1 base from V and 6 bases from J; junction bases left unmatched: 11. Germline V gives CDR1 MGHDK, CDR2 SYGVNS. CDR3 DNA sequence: TGTGCCAGCAGTGAATCCGTCGAGGGGGCGCAGGATGGCTACACCTTC. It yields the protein CASSESVEGAQDGYTF.

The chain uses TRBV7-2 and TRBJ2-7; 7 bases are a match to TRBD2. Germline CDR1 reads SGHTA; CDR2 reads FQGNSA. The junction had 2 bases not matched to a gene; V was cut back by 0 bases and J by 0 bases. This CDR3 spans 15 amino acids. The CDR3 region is CASSLAGGSSYEQYF. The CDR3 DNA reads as TGTGCCAGCAGCTTAGCGGGGGGGAGCTCCTACGAGCAGTACTTC.

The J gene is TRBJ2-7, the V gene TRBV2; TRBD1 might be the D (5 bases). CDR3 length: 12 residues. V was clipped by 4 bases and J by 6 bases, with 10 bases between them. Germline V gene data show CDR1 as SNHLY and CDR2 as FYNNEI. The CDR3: CASSGPRGEQYF. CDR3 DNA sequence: TGTGCCAGCAGTGGACCTAGGGGCGAGCAGTACTTC. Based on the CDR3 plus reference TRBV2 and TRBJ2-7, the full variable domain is EPEVTQTPSHQVTQMGQEVILRCVPISNHLYFYWYRQILGQKVEFLVSFYNNEISEKSEIFDDQFSVERPDGSNFTLKIRSTKLEDSAMYFCASSGPRGEQYFGPGTRLTVT.

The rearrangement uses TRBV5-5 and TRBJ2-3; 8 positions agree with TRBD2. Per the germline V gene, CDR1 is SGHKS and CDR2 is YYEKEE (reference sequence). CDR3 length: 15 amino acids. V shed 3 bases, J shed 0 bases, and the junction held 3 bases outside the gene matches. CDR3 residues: CASSWTSLSTDTQYF. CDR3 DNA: TGTGCCAGCAGCTGGACTAGCCTAAGCACAGATACGCAGTATTTT.

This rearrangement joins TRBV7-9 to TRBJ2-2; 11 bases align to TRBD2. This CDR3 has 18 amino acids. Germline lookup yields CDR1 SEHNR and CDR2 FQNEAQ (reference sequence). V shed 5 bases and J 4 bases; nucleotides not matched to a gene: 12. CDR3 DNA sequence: TGTGCCAGCAGCACTAGCATCGGACTAGCGGGCTTCACCGGGGAGCTGTTTTTT. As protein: CASSTSIGLAGFTGELFF.

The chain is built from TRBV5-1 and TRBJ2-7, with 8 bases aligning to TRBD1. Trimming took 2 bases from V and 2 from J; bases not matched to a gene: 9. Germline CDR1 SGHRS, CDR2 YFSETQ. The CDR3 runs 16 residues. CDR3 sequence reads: CASSLHRDRYPYEQYF. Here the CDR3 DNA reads TGCGCCAGCAGCTTACACCGGGACAGGTACCCCTACGAGCAGTACTTC. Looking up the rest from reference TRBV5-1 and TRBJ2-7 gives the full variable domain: KAGVTQTPRYLIKTRGQQVTLSCSPISGHRSVSWYQQTPGQGLQFLFEYFSETQRNKGNFPGRFSGRQFSNSRSEMNVSTLELGDSALYLCASSLHRDRYPYEQYFGPGTRLTVT.

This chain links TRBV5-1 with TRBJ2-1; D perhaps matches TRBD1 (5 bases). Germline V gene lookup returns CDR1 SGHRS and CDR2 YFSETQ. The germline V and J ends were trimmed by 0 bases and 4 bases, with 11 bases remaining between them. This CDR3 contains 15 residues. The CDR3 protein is CASSLEPGIYNEQFF. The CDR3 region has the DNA TGCGCCAGCAGCTTGGAACCAGGGATTTACAATGAGCAGTTCTTC.

The CDR3 sequence: CASSLEPDRATDTQYF. CDR3 sequence (DNA): TGTGCCAGCAGCTTAGAACCGGACAGGGCCACAGATACGCAGTATTTT. The chain employs TRBV7-6 and TRBJ2-3; 8 bases line up with TRBD1. The CDR3 runs 16 residues. V lost 1 base, J lost 2 bases, and 5 bases stayed unmatched. CDR1 and CDR2 (germline): SGHVS, FNYEAQ.

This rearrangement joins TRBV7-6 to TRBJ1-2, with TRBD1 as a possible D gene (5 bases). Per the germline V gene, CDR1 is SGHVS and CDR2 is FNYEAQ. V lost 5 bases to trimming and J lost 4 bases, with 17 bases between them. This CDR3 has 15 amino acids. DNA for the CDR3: TGTGCCAGCAGCCCGGGTGCGGGGGTTCCCTATGGCTACACCTTC. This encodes CASSPGAGVPYGYTF. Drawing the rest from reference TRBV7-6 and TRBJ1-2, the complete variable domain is GAGVSQSPRYKVTKRGQDVALRCDPISGHVSLYWYRQALGQGPEFLTYFNYEAQQDKSGLPNDRFSAERPEGSISTLTIQRTEQRDSAMYRCASSPGAGVPYGYTFGSGTRLTVV.

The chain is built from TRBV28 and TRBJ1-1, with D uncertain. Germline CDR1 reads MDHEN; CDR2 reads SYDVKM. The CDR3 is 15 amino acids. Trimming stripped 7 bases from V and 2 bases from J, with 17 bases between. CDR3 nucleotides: TGTGCCAGCACCTCCCCCGGCAGGCTAAACACTGAAGCTTTCTTT. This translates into CASTSPGRLNTEAFF. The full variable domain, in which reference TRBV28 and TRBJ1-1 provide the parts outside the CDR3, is DVKVTQSSRYLVKRTGEKVFLECVQDMDHENMFWYRQDPGLGLRLIYFSYDVKMKEKGDIPEGYSVSREKKERFSLILESASTNQTSMYLCASTSPGRLNTEAFFGQGTRLTVV.

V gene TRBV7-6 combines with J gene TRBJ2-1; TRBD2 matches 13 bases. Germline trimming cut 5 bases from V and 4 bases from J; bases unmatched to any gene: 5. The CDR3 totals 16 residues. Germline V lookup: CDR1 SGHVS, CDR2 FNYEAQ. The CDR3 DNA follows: TGTGCCAGCAGCACCACTAGCGGGGGGGGGTACAATGAGCAGTTCTTC. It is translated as CASSTTSGGGYNEQFF.

The CDR3 is CASSQEIGDRAYEQYF. DNA of the CDR3: TGCGCCAGCAGCCAAGAAATCGGGGACAGGGCCTACGAGCAGTACTTC. The chain has TRBV4-3 and TRBJ2-7; 9 bases fit TRBD1. The CDR3 contains 16 residues. Germline loops: CDR1 LGHNA, CDR2 YSLEER. Trimming removed 0 bases from V and 2 bases from J; junction bases left unmatched: 5.

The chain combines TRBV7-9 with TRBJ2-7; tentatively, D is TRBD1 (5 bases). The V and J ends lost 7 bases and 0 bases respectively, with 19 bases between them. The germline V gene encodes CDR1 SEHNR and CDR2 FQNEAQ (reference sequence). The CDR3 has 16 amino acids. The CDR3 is CASTESGLDSSYEQYF. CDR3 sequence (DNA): TGTGCCAGCACCGAATCGGGTCTAGACAGCTCCTACGAGCAGTACTTC.

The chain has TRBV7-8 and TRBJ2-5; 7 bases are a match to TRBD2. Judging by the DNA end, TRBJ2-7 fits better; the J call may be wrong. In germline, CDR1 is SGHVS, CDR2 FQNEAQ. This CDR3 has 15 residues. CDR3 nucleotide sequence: TGTGCCAGCAGCTTAGGCCCTAGCGGCACCTACGAGCAGTACTTC. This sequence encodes CASSLGPSGTYEQYF.